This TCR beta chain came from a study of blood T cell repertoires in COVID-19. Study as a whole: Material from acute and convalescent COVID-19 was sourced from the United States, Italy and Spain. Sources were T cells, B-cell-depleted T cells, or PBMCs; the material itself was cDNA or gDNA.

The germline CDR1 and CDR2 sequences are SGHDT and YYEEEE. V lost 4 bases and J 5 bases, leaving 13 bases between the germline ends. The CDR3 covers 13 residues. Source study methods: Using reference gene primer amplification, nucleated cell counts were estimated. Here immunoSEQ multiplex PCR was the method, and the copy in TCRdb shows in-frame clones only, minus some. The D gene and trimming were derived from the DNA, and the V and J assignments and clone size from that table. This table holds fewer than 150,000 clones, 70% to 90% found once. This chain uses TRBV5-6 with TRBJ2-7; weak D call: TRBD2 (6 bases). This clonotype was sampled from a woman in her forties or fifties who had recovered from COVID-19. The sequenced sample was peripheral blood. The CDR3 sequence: CASSRGLWDEQYF. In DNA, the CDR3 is TGTGCCAGCAGCCGGGGACTTTGGGACGAGCAGTACTTC.